The clone carrying this T cell receptor beta chain occurred once. Libraries were prepared by immunoSEQ multiplex PCR; TCRdb keeps only in-frame clonotypes and omits some of them. In the table there are about 160,000 clones, around 80% of which are singletons. The data were obtained in a study of blood T cell repertoires in COVID-19. The CDR3 spans 15 residues. The chain carries TRBV21-1 and TRBJ1-5; TRBD1, the D gene given by the table, was not confirmed from the DNA. TRBV21-1 is tagged as a pseudogene. The sequenced sample consisted of peripheral blood. The clonotype comes from a man between 60 and 75 years old with acute or convalescent COVID-19. The CDR3 is CASSRPGQPNQPQHF. The CDR3 nucleotides are TGTGCCAGCAGCCGCCCGGGACAACCGAATCAGCCCCAGCATTTT.